These 17 T cell receptor beta chains were sequenced from one sample in a study of cytomegalovirus exposure and HLA in healthy donors listed by TCRdb under 2017. Receptor amplification or capture employed the immunoSEQ multiplex PCR assay. For the multiplex PCR, a mixture combining 60 forward primers for TCR Vbeta segments and 13 reverse primers for TCR Jbeta segments was used. Not all clones reach the TCRdb copy of this immuneACCESS table, which keeps in-frame sequences only. Checked studies attribute under half of the gap to unresolved V genes and leave the rest unexplained. Here the sample has about 140,000 clones; around four fifths occur a single time. The ten largest clones take up 1% to 1.5% of the sample. Sequenced sample: PBMCs. All receptors derive from a male donor in good health and CMV-seropositive.

The rearrangement uses TRBV7-9 and TRBJ1-5, with 7 positions matching TRBD1. The ends lost 3 bases at V and 7 bases at J; junction bases unmatched: 6. The CDR3 covers 14 residues. Germline V gene sequence: CDR1 SEHNR, CDR2 FQNEAQ (reference sequence). The CDR3 DNA reads as TGTGCCAGCAGCTTGATACAGGGGAACCAGCCCCAGCATTTT. Its translation: CASSLIQGNQPQHF.

The rearrangement joins TRBV9 to TRBJ2-1, with D possibly TRBD1 on 6 matching bases. Germline CDR1 reads SGDLS; CDR2 reads YYNGEE. The CDR3 has 16 amino acids. V lost 4 bases and J 4 bases, leaving 18 bases between the germline ends. The CDR3 here is CASSPTQDRQYNEQFF. The CDR3 DNA follows: TGTGCCAGCAGCCCGACCCAGGACAGACAGTACAATGAGCAGTTCTTC.

The CDR3 nucleotides are TGTGCCTGGAGTACGACCCCTCGGGGGGCTCATGGCTACACCTTC. Its translation is CAWSTTPRGAHGYTF. This chain connects TRBV30 to TRBJ1-2; D is possibly TRBD1 (6 bases). Germline V CDR1 and CDR2: GTSNPN, SVGIG (reference sequence). V was trimmed by 2 bases and J by 6 bases, leaving 19 bases between them. The CDR3 has 15 amino acids.

The chain couples TRBV29-1 to TRBJ1-5; no reliable D call. The CDR3 loop spans 14 amino acids. CDR1 is SQVTM and CDR2 is ANQGSEA in the germline V gene. The ends were cut back, 7 bases at V and 7 bases at J, with 20 bases in the middle. The CDR3 region is CSAGGGLGQQPQHF. CDR3 in DNA: TGCAGCGCAGGAGGCGGTTTGGGCCAGCAGCCCCAGCATTTT. Complete variable domain (other parts from reference TRBV29-1 and TRBJ1-5): SAVISQKPSRDICQRGTSLTIQCQVDSQVTMMFWYRQQPGQSLTLIATANQGSEATYESGFVIDKFPISRPNLTFSTLTVSNMSPEDSSIYLCSAGGGLGQQPQHFGDGTRLSIL.

The CDR3 reads CASSPRSRETQYF. Here the CDR3 DNA reads TGCGCCAGCAGCCCCCGGTCCCGAGAGACCCAGTACTTC. V gene TRBV5-1 combines with J gene TRBJ2-5; D is unclear. The V gene's germline CDR1 is SGHRS and CDR2 YFSETQ. The CDR3 is made up of 13 amino acids. V lost 4 bases and J 4 bases, leaving 11 bases between the germline ends.

CDR3 protein: CASSHADRVWTDTQYF. CDR3 nucleotides: TGTGCCAGCAGCCACGCAGACAGGGTGTGGACAGATACGCAGTATTTT. The chain combines TRBV14 with TRBJ2-3, with 7 bases fitting TRBD1. This CDR3 contains 16 residues. Germline V lookup: CDR1 SGHDN, CDR2 FVKESK. V lost 3 bases to trimming and J lost 3 bases; unmatched junction nucleotides: 9.

V gene TRBV5-6 combines with J gene TRBJ2-7, with D uncertain. Looked up from germline, CDR1 is SGHDT and CDR2 is YYEEEE. V lost 2 bases to trimming and J lost 4 bases, with 13 bases between them. This CDR3 comprises 14 residues. CDR3 sequence reads: CASSLPPLRYEQYF. CDR3 coding DNA: TGTGCCAGCAGCTTACCCCCCCTACGTTACGAGCAGTACTTC.

The genes are TRBV28 and TRBJ2-7, with 16 bases that match TRBD2. CDR1 MDHEN and CDR2 SYDVKM come from the germline V gene. This CDR3 region has 17 residues. The trim removed 6 bases at V and 5 bases at J, leaving 10 bases unmatched. The CDR3, as DNA: TGTGCCAGCAGAACAGCCGGGACTAGCGGGAGGGCCAACGAGCAGTACTTC. This sequence encodes CASRTAGTSGRANEQYF.

This chain connects TRBV5-6 to TRBJ2-6; a weak D match, TRBD1 (5 bases). This CDR3 is built from 15 residues. Per the germline V gene, CDR1 is SGHDT and CDR2 is YYEEEE. Trimming shortened V by 3 bases and J by 2 bases, and 9 bases separated the two germline ends. The CDR3 nucleotides read TGTGCCAGCAGCTGGGCAGGGCCTGGGGCCAACGTCCTGACTTTC. Its translation: CASSWAGPGANVLTF.

The chain employs TRBV7-9 and TRBJ2-3; TRBD2 aligns across 8 bases. Germline CDR1 is SEHNR and CDR2 is FQNEAQ (reference sequence). V was clipped by 1 base and J by 6 bases; unmatched bases: 6. The CDR3 runs 15 residues. CDR3 residues: CASSLDGRGVDTQYF. In DNA, the CDR3 is TGTGCCAGCAGCTTAGACGGGAGGGGAGTGGATACGCAGTATTTT.

The rearrangement joins TRBV19 to TRBJ2-2; the D gene is possibly TRBD1 (5 bases). Looked up from germline, CDR1 is LNHDA and CDR2 is SQIVND (reference sequence). V was trimmed by 11 bases and J by 1 base, leaving 11 bases between them. CDR3 size: 13 residues. The CDR3 spells CAGQNMNTGELFF. Written as DNA, the CDR3 is TGTGCCGGACAAAACATGAACACCGGGGAGCTGTTTTTT.

The V gene is TRBV13, the J gene TRBJ1-4, with D tentatively TRBD1 (6 bases). V was shortened by 5 bases and J by 6 bases, with 13 bases between the two germline ends. The CDR3 sequence is 14 residues long. From germline, CDR1 is PRHDT and CDR2 FYEKMQ (reference sequence). This CDR3 reads CASSRDKAYEKLFF. CDR3 in DNA: TGTGCCAGCAGCCGGGACAAGGCTTATGAAAAACTGTTTTTT.

CDR3 in DNA: TGTGCCAGCAGCTTAAGAGGAAAAGCGGGGATCTCCTACAATGAGCAGTTCTTC. Protein: CASSLRGKAGISYNEQFF. The chain combines TRBV5-4 with TRBJ2-1; 7 bases are a match to TRBD2. This CDR3 region has 18 residues. Germline V lookup: CDR1 SGHNT, CDR2 YYREEE (reference sequence). The ends lost 2 bases at V and 0 bases at J; junction bases unmatched: 11.

This chain uses TRBV7-3 with TRBJ2-7; D is possibly TRBD2 (6 bases). The CDR3 totals 16 residues. Trimming took 4 bases from V and 3 from J, leaving 19 bases between them. Germline V CDR1 and CDR2: SGHTA, FQGTGA. Written as DNA, the CDR3 is TGTGCCAGCAGCTCCCTTGCGCGCAGGGAGGACTACGAGCAGTACTTC. Encoded protein: CASSSLARREDYEQYF.

This clone has only a few counts. V and J are TRBV7-6 and TRBJ1-2; D may be TRBD1 (5 bases). Germline V gene lookup returns CDR1 SGHVS and CDR2 FNYEAQ. This CDR3 has 13 residues. Between the trimmed V and J ends, which lost 7 bases and 3 bases, there was a span of 12 bases. The CDR3 DNA reads as TGTGCCAGCACCCAACAGGAATACTATGGCTACACCTTC. Translation: CASTQQEYYGYTF.

This chain uses TRBV9 with TRBJ2-1, with D maybe TRBD2 (6 bases). Trimming stripped 4 bases from V and 5 bases from J, with 10 bases between. Germline CDR1 is SGDLS and CDR2 is YYNGEE. The CDR3 spans 13 residues. This CDR3 reads CASSRGLHNEQFF. CDR3 in DNA: TGTGCCAGCAGCAGGGGACTTCACAATGAGCAGTTCTTC.

The CDR3 loop is CASSYSQGYEQYF. The CDR3 DNA sequence: TGTGCCAGCAGTTACTCTCAGGGCTACGAGCAGTACTTC. The chain combines TRBV27 with TRBJ2-7; possible D gene TRBD1, 5 bases. The germline gives CDR1 MNHEY, CDR2 SMNVEV (reference sequence). The germline V and J ends were trimmed by 4 bases and 3 bases, with 10 bases remaining between them. The CDR3 runs 13 residues.